The entry below describes one T cell receptor beta chain. This clonotype is medium-sized (0.01 to 0.1%) in its sample. Its specific antigen is unknown. The input lacks base qualities; no much larger clone sits a single base away. This sample was taken from a study of T cell repertoires in aging, cancer and after chemotherapy (dated by TCRdb to the late 2010s). About the full investigation: Six donor age groups were covered, ranging from 30 or younger up to 70 or older, and each group contained at least three individuals. In total, the full dataset held about 9 million TCR reads. Peripheral blood TCR beta repertoires from healthy donors and cancer patients were profiled to examine immunoaging and T cell reconstitution after chemotherapy. Paired pre- and post-chemotherapy samples in the solid tumor group came from brain tumor (glioblastoma) patients receiving temozolomide-based therapy. A cohort of 220 or so cancer patients (94 with hematological and approximately 120 with solid cancers) was assembled, and approximately 99 healthy donors were included as a reference group.

Multiplex touch-down PCR with a mixed TRB-A/B primer pool was used to amplify rearranged TRB sequences covering the V, D and J segments. Illumina adapters and sample indices were attached to the amplicons through two consecutive PCR reactions run with Phusion HS II polymerase. Amplicons were gel-purified with the NucleoSpin Gel and PCR Clean-up kit, then checked with Qubit and an Agilent 2100 Bioanalyzer. Sequencing of the libraries was done on an Illumina MiSeq with paired-end, single-indexed 600-cycle runs. Regarding the original processing steps: MiXCR versions 2.12 and 3.0.5 were used to process the TRB sequences. Each unique CDR3 nucleotide sequence was treated as one clone, and only productive sequences with two or more reads were kept. The repertoire metrics were Shannon diversity, evenness, clonality (defined as one minus evenness), and alpha-parameterized diversity profiles covering alpha 0 to 5. The IGoR algorithm was used to calculate generation probabilities of clones in the paired pre- and post-chemotherapy samples. TCRdb handled the public reads itself, with Q25 trimming in fastp and clone calling in MiXCR, and kept productive beta chains. Identical CDR3 protein sequences are pooled into one entry, listed with their most common genes and DNA. The V and J calls were determined by TCRdb, not by the authors. This sample gives fewer than 3,500 distinct CDR3 sequences in total; 25% of them show up just once. The ten largest clones take up roughly 34% of the sample.

General study outcomes and caveats: An increase in median generation probability over the chemotherapy interval was observed in both cancer cohorts, suggesting that the repertoire was reconstituted through rebound thymic output. Significantly lower blood TCR diversity and higher clonality were observed in untreated patients with hematological or solid cancers than in age-matched healthy donors. It was noted by the authors that conclusions about immunological memory after chemotherapy cannot be drawn from the repertoire data. Declining TCR diversity with age in healthy donors was mainly explained by loss of richness; in cancer patients, loss of evenness also contributed.

Its CDR3 holds 18 amino acids, cysteine through phenylalanine. The only DNA kept is the CDR3, 54 bases in frame from the first base. The germline V gene encodes CDR1 SGHTA and CDR2 FQGNSA. Trimming at the junction amounts to 3 bases on V and 5 bases on J, and the germline ends lie 22 bases apart. TCR beta rearrangements were amplified from genomic DNA extracted from peripheral blood rather than from sorted cells or RNA. The sample comprised blood. The TCR originated in a human donor with a solid tumor. The rearrangement combines TRBV7-2 with TRBJ2-2; TRBD1 is a possible D gene, resting on 6 matching bases. This receptor has the CDR3 CASSFLTNIARGTGELFF. The DNA sequence is TGTGCCAGCAGCTTCCTGACTAATATCGCCAGGGGAACCGGGGAGCTGTTTTTT.